A single sample gave rise to the 4 T cell receptor beta chains below, sequenced in a study of blood T cell repertoires in COVID-19. The data were produced by immunoSEQ multiplex PCR, yet TCRdb's version contains in-frame clones alone and is incomplete. The data hold around 300,000 clones, with around 90% observed a single time. Input material: PBMCs or T cells enriched from blood (not recorded which). The receptor set was obtained from a young woman with acute COVID-19.

The chain uses TRBV5-1 and TRBJ2-3, with a weak D call TRBD1 (5 bases). Germline CDR1 and CDR2: SGHRS and YFSETQ. This CDR3 has 16 amino acids. V was cut by 2 bases and J by 2 bases, with 15 bases left in between. The CDR3 is CASSFDNNRLTDTQYF. The CDR3 region has the DNA TGCGCCAGCAGCTTTGACAATAACAGGCTCACAGATACGCAGTATTTT.

The V gene is TRBV5-8, the J gene TRBJ2-5; 10 nucleotides line up with TRBD1. The CDR3 extends over 15 amino acids. The ends lost 0 bases at V and 4 bases at J; junction bases unmatched: 3. CDR1 and CDR2 (germline): SGHTS, YDEGEE. The CDR3 region is CASSLAGTGAETQYF. In DNA form, the CDR3 reads TGTGCCAGCAGCTTGGCCGGGACAGGGGCAGAGACCCAGTACTTC.

The chain uses TRBV15 and TRBJ2-3; TRBD1 agrees at 9 bases. This CDR3 contains 19 residues. Trimming at V came to 5 bases and at J to 6 bases, leaving 21 bases not matched to a gene. Germline CDR1 reads LNHNV; CDR2 reads YYDKDF (reference sequence). As DNA, the CDR3 is TGTGCCACCAGCGCGGGACAGGGATACTCCGGGAGCGAGTTCGATACGCAGTATTTT. Its translation is CATSAGQGYSGSEFDTQYF.

This clone was recorded only once. J is TRBJ2-3 and V is TRBV7-9; TRBD2 is a possible D gene (6 bases). The CDR3 has 16 residues. The germline CDR1 and CDR2 sequences are SEHNR and FQNEAQ (reference sequence). The germline V and J ends were trimmed by 5 bases and 2 bases, with 17 bases remaining between them. Here the CDR3 reads CASSPGEREITDTQYF. The CDR3 DNA sequence: TGTGCCAGCAGCCCCGGGGAACGGGAGATCACAGATACGCAGTATTTT. Complete variable domain (other parts from reference TRBV7-9 and TRBJ2-3): DTGVSQNPRHKITKRGQNVTFRCDPISEHNRLYWYRQTLGQGPEFLTYFQNEAQLEKSRLLSDRFSAERPKGSFSTLEIQRTEQGDSAMYLCASSPGEREITDTQYFGPGTRLTVL.